This entry lists 9 T cell receptor beta chains sequenced from one sample in a study of shared clonotypes between healthy human individuals. Assay used: immunoSEQ multiplex PCR; TCRdb lists only in-frame clones, some missing. The sample holds roughly 1.4 million clones, less than 99% seen once. Material for sequencing was naive CD4+ T cells sorted from blood. As to subset: CD45RA+ positively selected. These receptors all stem from a man aged 30 to 45 in good health.

This chain joins TRBV21-1 and TRBJ1-5. TRBV21-1 is recorded as a pseudogene. CDR3 length: 20 amino acids. The CDR3 region is CASSKLKGRGQQIINQPQHF. For the CDR3, the DNA is TGTGCCAGCAGCAAATTGAAGGGGAGGGGACAGCAGATAATCAATCAGCCCCAGCATTTT.

This sequence joins TRBV9 and TRBJ2-6; D gene uncertain. CDR1 and CDR2 from the germline V gene are SGDLS and YYNGEE. The CDR3 has 16 residues. V shed 4 bases and J shed 0 bases, with 11 bases lying between them. The CDR3: CASSPDVTSGANVLTF. CDR3 nucleotide sequence: TGTGCCAGCAGCCCGGACGTAACCTCTGGGGCCAACGTCCTGACTTTC. Combining the CDR3 with reference TRBV9 and TRBJ2-6 gives the whole variable domain DSGVTQTPKHLITATGQRVTLRCSPRSGDLSVYWYQQSLDQGLQFLIQYYNGEERAKGNILERFSAQQFPDLHSELNLSSLELGDSALYFCASSPDVTSGANVLTFGAGSRLTVL.

This chain uses TRBV27 with TRBJ1-4; 11 positions agree with TRBD1. CDR3 length: 15 residues. The trim removed 6 bases at V and 8 bases at J, leaving 8 bases unmatched. The germline V gene has CDR1 MNHEY and CDR2 SMNVEV (reference sequence). The CDR3 DNA follows: TGTGCCAGCAGCCAAATTGGGACAGGGGGGGAAAAACTGTTTTTT. It yields the protein CASSQIGTGGEKLFF. Looking up the rest from reference TRBV27 and TRBJ1-4 gives the full variable domain: EAQVTQNPRYLITVTGKKLTVTCSQNMNHEYMSWYRQDPGLGLRQIYYSMNVEVTDKGDVPEGYKVSRKEKRNFPLILESPSPNQTSLYFCASSQIGTGGEKLFFGSGTQLSVL.

As DNA, the CDR3 is TGTGCCAGCTCACCCCTCGGGAGCAATGAGCAGTTCTTC. It specifies CASSPLGSNEQFF. J is TRBJ2-1 and V is TRBV18; tentative D call: TRBD2 (6 bases). Germline-derived CDR1 and CDR2 are KGHSH and LQKENI. This CDR3 is built from 13 residues. The V end was cut by 3 bases, the J end by 6 bases, with 9 bases between.

V and J are TRBV2 and TRBJ2-7; 8 bases line up with TRBD1. The J segment lost 0 bases and the V segment lost 4 bases, leaving 2 bases of the junction unmatched. This CDR3 comprises 14 residues. Germline V gene data show CDR1 as SNHLY and CDR2 as FYNNEI. This CDR3 is CASSGDRSSYEQYF. In DNA, the CDR3 is TGTGCCAGCAGTGGGGACAGGTCCTCCTACGAGCAGTACTTC.

CDR3 protein: CASSPRRSNTGELFF. The CDR3 DNA sequence: TGTGCCAGCAGCCCACGCCGATCCAACACCGGGGAGCTGTTTTTT. The rearrangement joins TRBV7-2 to TRBJ2-2; D unclear. Deletions cut 5 bases from V and 2 bases from J, with 12 bases between. The germline CDR1 and CDR2 sequences are SGHTA and FQGNSA. The CDR3 is 15 amino acids.

This chain links TRBV5-1 with TRBJ2-5, with TRBD1 as a possible D gene (6 bases). Per germline, CDR1 SGHRS and CDR2 YFSETQ. V lost 3 bases to trimming and J lost 5 bases, with 17 bases between them. This CDR3 is 15 amino acids long. This CDR3 reads CASSSATGPGETQYF. The CDR3 coding sequence is TGCGCCAGCAGCTCGGCAACAGGGCCGGGCGAGACCCAGTACTTC.

This clone was seen just once. The chain links TRBV5-1 to TRBJ1-4, with a possible D match to TRBD1 (5 bases). With 0 bases removed from V and 6 bases from J, the gap between germline ends came to 12 bases. The germline V gene encodes CDR1 SGHRS and CDR2 YFSETQ. This CDR3 comprises 15 residues. The CDR3 nucleotides are TGCGCCAGCAGCTTGGGGGCAGGGTTGGATGAAAAACTGTTTTTT. Protein product: CASSLGAGLDEKLFF.

The count of this clone is one. The genes are TRBV6-1 and TRBJ2-1; the D is unclear. The CDR3 runs to 15 residues. Per the germline V gene, CDR1 is MNHNS and CDR2 is SASEGT. V gave up 6 bases and J gave up 2 bases, with 14 bases separating them. In DNA, the CDR3 is TGTGCCAGCAGCCGAACTACTTTCCCCTACAATGAGCAGTTCTTC. Its protein product is CASSRTTFPYNEQFF.